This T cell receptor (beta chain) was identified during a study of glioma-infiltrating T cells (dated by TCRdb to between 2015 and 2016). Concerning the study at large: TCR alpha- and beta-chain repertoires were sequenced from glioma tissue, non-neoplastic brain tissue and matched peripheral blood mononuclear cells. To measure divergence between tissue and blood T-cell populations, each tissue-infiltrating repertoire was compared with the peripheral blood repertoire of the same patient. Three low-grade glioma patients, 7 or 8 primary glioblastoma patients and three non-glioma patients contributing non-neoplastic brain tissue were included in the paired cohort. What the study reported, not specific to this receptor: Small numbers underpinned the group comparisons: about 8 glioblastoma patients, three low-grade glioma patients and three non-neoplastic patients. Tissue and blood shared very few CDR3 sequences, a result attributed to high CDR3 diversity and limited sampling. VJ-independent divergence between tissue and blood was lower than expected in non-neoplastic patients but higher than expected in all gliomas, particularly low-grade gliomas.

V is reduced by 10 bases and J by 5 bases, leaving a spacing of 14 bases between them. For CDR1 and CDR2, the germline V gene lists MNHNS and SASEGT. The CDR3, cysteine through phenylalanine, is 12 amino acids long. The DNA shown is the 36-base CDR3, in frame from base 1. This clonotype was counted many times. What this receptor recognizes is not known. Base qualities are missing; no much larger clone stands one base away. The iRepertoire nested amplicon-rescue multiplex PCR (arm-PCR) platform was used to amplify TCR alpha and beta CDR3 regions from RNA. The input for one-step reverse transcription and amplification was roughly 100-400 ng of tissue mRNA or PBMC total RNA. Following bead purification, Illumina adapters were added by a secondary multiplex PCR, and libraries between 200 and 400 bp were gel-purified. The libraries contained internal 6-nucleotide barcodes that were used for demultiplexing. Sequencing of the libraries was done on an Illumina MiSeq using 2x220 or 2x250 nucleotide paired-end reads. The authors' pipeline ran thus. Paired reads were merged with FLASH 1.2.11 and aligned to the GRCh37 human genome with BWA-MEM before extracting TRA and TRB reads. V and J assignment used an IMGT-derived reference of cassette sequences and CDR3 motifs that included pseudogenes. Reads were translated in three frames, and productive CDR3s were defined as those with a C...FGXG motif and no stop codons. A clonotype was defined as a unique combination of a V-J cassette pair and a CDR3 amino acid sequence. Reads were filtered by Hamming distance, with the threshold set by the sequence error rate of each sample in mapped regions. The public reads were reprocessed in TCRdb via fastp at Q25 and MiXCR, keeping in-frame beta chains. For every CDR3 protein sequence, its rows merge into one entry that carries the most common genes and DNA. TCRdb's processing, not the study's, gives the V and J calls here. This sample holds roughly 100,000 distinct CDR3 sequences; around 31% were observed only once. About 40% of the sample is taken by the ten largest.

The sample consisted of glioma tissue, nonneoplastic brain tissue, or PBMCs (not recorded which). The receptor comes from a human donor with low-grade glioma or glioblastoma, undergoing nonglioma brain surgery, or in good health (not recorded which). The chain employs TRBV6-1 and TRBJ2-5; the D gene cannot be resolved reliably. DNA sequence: TGTGCCACCTCGACTGGGTTGGAGACCCAGTACTTC. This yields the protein CATSTGLETQYF.